A selection of T cell receptor beta chains follows, all from one sample in a study of tissue T cells after allogeneic stem cell transplantation. Clones were sequenced by immunoSEQ multiplex PCR, and TCRdb holds only the in-frame ones, with some missing. The sample lists tens of thousands of clones, roughly 92% seen once, with approximately 3.8% in the top ten. The material was blood, obtained before transplantation. All receptors derive from a woman between 40 and 69 years old who later had graft-versus-host disease after an allogeneic stem cell transplant. The CDR3 runs from the conserved cysteine through the conserved F or W. A D gene is named only where the DNA matches it firmly. Rows give clone size only sometimes, using once, few, many, or a class for an expanded clone.

d_call j_call clone_size v_call cdr3_aa cdr3_nt
TRBD1 TRBJ2-3 NA TRBV4-3 CASSSRDRADTQYF TGCGCCAGCAGCAGCCGGGACAGGGCAGATACGCAGTATTTT
NA TRBJ1-1 NA TRBV15 CATSRDRNTEAFF TGTGCCACCAGCAGAGATAGGAACACTGAAGCTTTCTTT
TRBD2 TRBJ2-2 NA TRBV5-5 CASSRAGVKTGELFF TGTGCCAGCAGCCGAGCGGGAGTTAAGACCGGGGAGCTGTTTTTT
TRBD1 TRBJ2-1 NA TRBV9 CASSVVGTVYNEQFF TGTGCCAGCAGCGTGGTAGGGACAGTCTACAATGAGCAGTTCTTC
TRBD2 TRBJ2-1 once TRBV7-8 CASSVGLAGVYFGSYNEQFF TGTGCCAGCAGCGTCGGACTAGCGGGAGTATATTTTGGGTCCTACAATGAGCAGTTCTTC
TRBD1 TRBJ2-3 NA TRBV30 CAWNRDRGIADTQYF TGTGCCTGGAACCGGGACAGGGGGATAGCAGATACGCAGTATTTT
NA TRBJ2-3 NA TRBV27 CASSHLGGGDTQYF TGTGCCAGCAGCCATCTAGGGGGAGGAGATACGCAGTATTTT
NA TRBJ2-7 NA TRBV11-2 CASSLIGNYEQYF TGTGCCAGCAGCTTAATAGGGAACTACGAGCAGTACTTC
NA TRBJ1-2 NA TRBV2 CASIQGRISYGYTF TGTGCCAGCATCCAGGGCAGGATCTCCTATGGCTACACCTTC
TRBD2 TRBJ2-2 NA TRBV7-9 CASRLAGLGTGELFF TGTGCCAGCAGGCTAGCGGGATTAGGCACCGGGGAGCTGTTTTTT
NA TRBJ2-1 NA TRBV28 CASSFLASYNEQFF TGTGCCAGCAGTTTTCTAGCCTCCTACAATGAGCAGTTCTTC
NA TRBJ2-3 NA TRBV14 CASSLTDTQYF TGTGCCAGCAGCCTCACAGATACGCAGTATTTT
NA TRBJ1-3 NA TRBV7-7 CASSLGPDSGNTIYF TGTGCTAGCAGCTTAGGACCGGACTCTGGAAACACCATATATTTT